The 9 T cell receptor beta chains listed next were all sequenced from one sample in a study of blood T cells in healthy people across ages. With a J-beta primer mix and a sample-barcoded 5' primer, a second PCR ran roughly 6 to 11 cycles. In TCRdb, the 5' RACE reads were re-called with MiXCR into one record per CDR3 protein. The sample consists of roughly 1.5 million distinct CDR3 sequences, about 42% of them appearing once. The material sequenced was blood. The receptors derive from a woman aged 18-29 years in good health.

V gene TRBV5-1 combines with J gene TRBJ1-1, with D hard to call. The CDR3 extends over 15 amino acids. CDR1 and CDR2 (germline): SGHRS, YFSETQ. V lost 4 bases, J lost 5 bases, and 18 bases lay in between. In nucleotides, the CDR3 is TGCGCCAGCAGCCCCCGGGAGGCCCGAGGAACTGAAGCTTTCTTT. Translating gives CASSPREARGTEAFF.

This clonotype was observed a few times. The V and J genes are TRBV20-1 and TRBJ2-1; no clear D. The V and J ends lost 1 base and 0 bases respectively, with 16 bases between them. CDR1 DFQATT and CDR2 SNEGSKA come from the germline V gene (reference sequence). This CDR3 is built from 17 residues. This chain's CDR3 is CSARGVGQTSSYNEQFF. CDR3 coding DNA: TGCAGTGCTAGAGGGGTCGGGCAGACGAGCTCCTACAATGAGCAGTTCTTC.

This clonotype occurred a few times. The chain recombines TRBV6-2 or TRBV6-3 with TRBJ2-1; 7 bases map to TRBD2. V shed 6 bases, J shed 6 bases, and the junction held 5 bases outside the gene matches. The CDR3 is 13 residues long. The V gene's germline CDR1 is MNHEY and CDR2 SVGEGT. The CDR3 protein is CASRAGWANEQFF. For the CDR3, the DNA is TGTGCCAGCAGAGCGGGGTGGGCCAATGAGCAGTTCTTC.

This chain joins TRBV12-3 or TRBV12-4 and TRBJ2-7; tentatively, D is TRBD1 (6 bases). V was clipped by 3 bases and J by 7 bases, with 16 bases between them. This CDR3 is built from 14 residues. The CDR3 reads CASSFWDTDNEQYF. The CDR3 region has the DNA TGTGCCAGCAGTTTCTGGGACACAGACAATGAGCAGTACTTC.

V gene TRBV4-3 combines with J gene TRBJ2-2, with a weak D call TRBD2 (6 bases). Germline CDR1 LGHNA, CDR2 YSLEER. Trimming took 0 bases from V and 4 from J, leaving 15 bases between them. The CDR3 consists of 17 residues. CDR3 protein: CASSQELGGYFTGELFF. CDR3 in DNA: TGCGCCAGCAGCCAAGAGCTGGGGGGTTATTTCACCGGGGAGCTGTTTTTT.

In this sample, this clonotype turned up a few times. The chain joins TRBV28 to TRBJ1-1, with D perhaps TRBD1 (5 bases). Germline V gene sequence: CDR1 MDHEN, CDR2 SYDVKM. This CDR3 comprises 15 residues. The V end lost 6 bases, the J end lost 0 bases, and 14 bases lay between the germline ends. CDR3 amino acids: CASSPPRDLNTEAFF. DNA for the CDR3: TGTGCCAGCAGCCCTCCACGGGACTTGAACACTGAAGCTTTCTTT.

DNA for the CDR3: TGTGCCAGCAGCCCACAGGGGAGAAGAGCAACTAATGAAAAACTGTTTTTT. It translates to CASSPQGRRATNEKLFF. The chain uses TRBV3-1 and TRBJ1-4, with TRBD1 identical over 7 bases. This CDR3 is built from 17 residues. The germline V gene encodes CDR1 LGHDT and CDR2 YNNKEL (reference sequence). With 4 bases clipped from V and 0 bases from J, the junction kept 8 bases outside the gene matches.

V gene TRBV4-2 combines with J gene TRBJ2-3, with D uncertain. Trimming took off 0 bases at V and 4 bases at J, with 5 bases between the two ends. CDR3 length equals 13 residues. Germline CDR1 is LGHNA and CDR2 is YNFKEQ. CDR3: CASSQEFSDTQYF. As DNA, the CDR3 is TGTGCCAGCAGCCAAGAATTTTCAGATACGCAGTATTTT.

V gene TRBV28 combines with J gene TRBJ1-4; D unclear. The CDR3 consists of 14 residues. Germline loops: CDR1 MDHEN, CDR2 SYDVKM. Trimming took 3 bases from V and 7 from J, leaving 12 bases between them. CDR3 protein: CASSLDGSGEKLFF. Written as DNA, the CDR3 is TGTGCCAGCAGTTTGGACGGGTCGGGTGAAAAACTGTTTTTT.